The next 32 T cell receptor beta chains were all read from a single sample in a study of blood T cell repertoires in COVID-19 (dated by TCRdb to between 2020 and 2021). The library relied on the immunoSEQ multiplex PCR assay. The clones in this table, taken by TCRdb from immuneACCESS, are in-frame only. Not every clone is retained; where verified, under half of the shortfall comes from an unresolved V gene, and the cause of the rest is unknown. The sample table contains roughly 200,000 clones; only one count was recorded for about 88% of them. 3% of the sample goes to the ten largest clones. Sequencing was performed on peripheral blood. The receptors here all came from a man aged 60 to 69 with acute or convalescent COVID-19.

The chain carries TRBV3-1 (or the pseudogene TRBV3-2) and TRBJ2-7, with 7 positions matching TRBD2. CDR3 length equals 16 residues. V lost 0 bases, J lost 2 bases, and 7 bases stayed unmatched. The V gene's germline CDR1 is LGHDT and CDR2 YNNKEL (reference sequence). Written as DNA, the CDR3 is TGTGCCAGCAGCCAAGACGTCGGGGGGTCTCCCTACGAGCAGTACTTC. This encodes CASSQDVGGSPYEQYF.

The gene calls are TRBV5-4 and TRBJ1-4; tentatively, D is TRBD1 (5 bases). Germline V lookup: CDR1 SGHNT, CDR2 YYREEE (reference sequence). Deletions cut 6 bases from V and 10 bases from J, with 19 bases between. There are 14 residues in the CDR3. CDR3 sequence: CASTREDGTGKLFF. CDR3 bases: TGTGCCAGCACCCGGGAGGACGGGACCGGAAAACTGTTTTTT. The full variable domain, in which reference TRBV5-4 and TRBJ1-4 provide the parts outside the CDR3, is ETGVTQSPTHLIKTRGQQVTLRCSSQSGHNTVSWYQQALGQGPQFIFQYYREEENGRGNFPPRFSGLQFPNYSSELNVNALELDDSALYLCASTREDGTGKLFFGSGTQLSVL.

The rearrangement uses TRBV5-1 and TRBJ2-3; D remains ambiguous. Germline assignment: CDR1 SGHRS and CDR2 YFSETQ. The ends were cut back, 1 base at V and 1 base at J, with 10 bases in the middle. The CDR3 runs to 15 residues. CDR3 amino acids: CASSLRNLGTDTQYF. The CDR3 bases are TGCGCCAGCAGCTTGCGAAATTTAGGCACAGATACGCAGTATTTT.

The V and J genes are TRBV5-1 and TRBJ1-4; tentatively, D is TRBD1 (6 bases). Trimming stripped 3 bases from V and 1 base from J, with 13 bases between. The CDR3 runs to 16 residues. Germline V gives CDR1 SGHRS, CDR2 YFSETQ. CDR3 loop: CASSSALQGTNEKLFF. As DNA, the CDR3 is TGCGCCAGCAGCTCGGCGCTACAGGGAACTAATGAAAAACTGTTTTTT.

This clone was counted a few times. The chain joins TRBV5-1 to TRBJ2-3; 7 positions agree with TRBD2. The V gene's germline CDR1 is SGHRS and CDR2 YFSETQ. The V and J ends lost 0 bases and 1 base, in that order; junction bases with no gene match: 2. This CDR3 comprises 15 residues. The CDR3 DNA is TGCGCCAGCAGCTTGGGCGGGGGAGGCACAGATACGCAGTATTTT. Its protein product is CASSLGGGGTDTQYF. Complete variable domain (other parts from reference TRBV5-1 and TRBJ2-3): KAGVTQTPRYLIKTRGQQVTLSCSPISGHRSVSWYQQTPGQGLQFLFEYFSETQRNKGNFPGRFSGRQFSNSRSEMNVSTLELGDSALYLCASSLGGGGTDTQYFGPGTRLTVL.

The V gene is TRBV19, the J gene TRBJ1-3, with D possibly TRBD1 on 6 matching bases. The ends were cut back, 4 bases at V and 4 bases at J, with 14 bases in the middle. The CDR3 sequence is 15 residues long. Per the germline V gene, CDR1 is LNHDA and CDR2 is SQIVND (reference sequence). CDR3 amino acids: CASSTGSTGGNTIYF. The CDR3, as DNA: TGTGCCAGTAGTACCGGAAGTACAGGGGGAAACACCATATATTTT.

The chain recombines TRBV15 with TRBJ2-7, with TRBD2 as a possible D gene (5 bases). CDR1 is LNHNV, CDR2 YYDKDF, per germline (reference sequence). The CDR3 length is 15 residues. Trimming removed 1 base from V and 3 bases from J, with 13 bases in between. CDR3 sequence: CATSRVRSGSYEQYF. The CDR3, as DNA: TGTGCCACCAGCAGAGTTCGGTCGGGAAGCTACGAGCAGTACTTC. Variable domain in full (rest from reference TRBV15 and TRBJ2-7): DAMVIQNPRYQVTQFGKPVTLSCSQTLNHNVMYWYQQKSSQAPKLLFHYYDKDFNNEADTPDNFQSRRPNTSFCFLDIRSPGLGDTAMYLCATSRVRSGSYEQYFGPGTRLTVT.

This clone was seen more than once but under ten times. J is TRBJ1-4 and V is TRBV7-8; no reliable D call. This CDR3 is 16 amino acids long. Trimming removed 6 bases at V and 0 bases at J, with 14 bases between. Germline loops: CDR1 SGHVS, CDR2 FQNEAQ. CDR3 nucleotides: TGTGCCAGCAGTCTCGGGTGGACTGCAACTAATGAAAAACTGTTTTTT. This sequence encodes CASSLGWTATNEKLFF. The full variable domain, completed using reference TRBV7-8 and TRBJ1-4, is GAGVSQSPRYKVAKRGQDVALRCDPISGHVSLFWYQQALGQGPEFLTYFQNEAQLDKSGLPSDRFFAERPEGSVSTLKIQRTQQEDSAVYLCASSLGWTATNEKLFFGSGTQLSVL.

The CDR3 region is CASSYAGQGGSPLHF. CDR3 DNA sequence: TGTGCCAGCAGTTACGCGGGACAGGGAGGGTCACCCCTCCACTTT. The chain joins TRBV6-5 to TRBJ1-6; 9 nucleotides agree with TRBD1. CDR3 length: 15 amino acids. CDR1 MNHEY and CDR2 SVGAGI come from the germline V gene. The trim removed 2 bases at V and 10 bases at J, leaving 6 bases unmatched.

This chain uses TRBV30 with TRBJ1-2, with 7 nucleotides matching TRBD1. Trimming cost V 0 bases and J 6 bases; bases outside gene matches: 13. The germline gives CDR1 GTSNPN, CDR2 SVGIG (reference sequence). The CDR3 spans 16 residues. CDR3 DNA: TGTGCCTGGAGTGTCGCTAGAACAGGGGTTCCGAATGGCTACACCTTC. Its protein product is CAWSVARTGVPNGYTF.

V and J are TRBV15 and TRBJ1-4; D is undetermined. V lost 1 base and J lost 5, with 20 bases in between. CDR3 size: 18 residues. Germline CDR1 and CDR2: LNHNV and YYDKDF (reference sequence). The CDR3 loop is CATSRGPPGAGKNEKLFF. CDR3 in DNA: TGTGCCACCAGCAGAGGTCCTCCCGGCGCAGGAAAGAATGAAAAACTGTTTTTT.

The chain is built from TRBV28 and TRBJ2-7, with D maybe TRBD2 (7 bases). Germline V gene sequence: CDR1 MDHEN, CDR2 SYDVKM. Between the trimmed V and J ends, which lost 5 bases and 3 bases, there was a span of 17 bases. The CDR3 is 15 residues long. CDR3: CASSPSGGPLYEQYF. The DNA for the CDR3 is TGTGCCAGCAGTCCATCCGGGGGGCCCCTCTACGAGCAGTACTTC.

CDR3 DNA: TGTGCCAGCAGCCGGGCTTGGTTGAACACTGAAGCTTTCTTT. This translates into CASSRAWLNTEAFF. V usage is TRBV14 and J usage is TRBJ1-1, with D hard to call. CDR1 is SGHDN, CDR2 FVKESK, per germline. The CDR3 has 14 residues. The V end lost 4 bases, the J end lost 0 bases, and 9 bases lay between the germline ends. Variable domain in full (rest from reference TRBV14 and TRBJ1-1): EAGVTQFPSHSVIEKGQTVTLRCDPISGHDNLYWYRRVMGKEIKFLLHFVKESKQDESGMPNNRFLAERTGGTYSTLKVQPAELEDSGVYFCASSRAWLNTEAFFGQGTRLTVV.

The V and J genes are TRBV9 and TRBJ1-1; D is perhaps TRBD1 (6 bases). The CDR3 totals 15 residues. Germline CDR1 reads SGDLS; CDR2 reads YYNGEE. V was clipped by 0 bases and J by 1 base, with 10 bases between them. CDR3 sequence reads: CASSVGARGNTEAFF. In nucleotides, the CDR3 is TGTGCCAGCAGCGTAGGCGCCAGGGGGAACACTGAAGCTTTCTTT.

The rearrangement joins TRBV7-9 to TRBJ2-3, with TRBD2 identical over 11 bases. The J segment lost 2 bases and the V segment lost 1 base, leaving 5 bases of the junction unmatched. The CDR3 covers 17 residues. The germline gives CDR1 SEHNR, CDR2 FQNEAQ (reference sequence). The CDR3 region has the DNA TGTGCCAGCAGCTTAGGACTAGCGGGGATCAACACAGATACGCAGTATTTT. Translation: CASSLGLAGINTDTQYF.

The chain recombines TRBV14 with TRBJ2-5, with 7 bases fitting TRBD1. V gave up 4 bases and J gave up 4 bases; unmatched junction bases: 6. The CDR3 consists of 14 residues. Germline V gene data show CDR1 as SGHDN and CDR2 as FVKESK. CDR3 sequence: CASSPWTGLETQYF. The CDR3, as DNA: TGTGCCAGCAGCCCGTGGACAGGATTAGAGACCCAGTACTTC. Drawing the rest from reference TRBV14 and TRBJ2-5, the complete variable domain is EAGVTQFPSHSVIEKGQTVTLRCDPISGHDNLYWYRRVMGKEIKFLLHFVKESKQDESGMPNNRFLAERTGGTYSTLKVQPAELEDSGVYFCASSPWTGLETQYFGPGTRLLVL.

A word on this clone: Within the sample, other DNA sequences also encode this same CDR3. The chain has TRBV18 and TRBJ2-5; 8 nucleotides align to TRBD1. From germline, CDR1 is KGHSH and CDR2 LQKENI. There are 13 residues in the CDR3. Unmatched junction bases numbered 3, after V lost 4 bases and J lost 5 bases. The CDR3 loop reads CASSRGQGETQYF. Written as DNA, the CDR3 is TGTGCCAGCTCACGAGGACAGGGCGAGACCCAGTACTTC.

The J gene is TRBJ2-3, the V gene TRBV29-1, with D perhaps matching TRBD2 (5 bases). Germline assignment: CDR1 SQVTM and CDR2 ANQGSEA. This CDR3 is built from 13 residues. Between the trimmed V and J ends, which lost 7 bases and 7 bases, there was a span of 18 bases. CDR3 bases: TGCAGCGCCGAGGTTCTAGCATCTAATACGCAGTATTTT. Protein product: CSAEVLASNTQYF.

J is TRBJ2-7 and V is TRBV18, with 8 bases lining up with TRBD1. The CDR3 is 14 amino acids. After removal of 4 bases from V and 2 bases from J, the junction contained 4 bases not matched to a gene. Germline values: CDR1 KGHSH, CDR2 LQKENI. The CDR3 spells CASSQRTGPYEQYF. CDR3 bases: TGTGCCAGCTCACAGAGGACAGGGCCCTACGAGCAGTACTTC.

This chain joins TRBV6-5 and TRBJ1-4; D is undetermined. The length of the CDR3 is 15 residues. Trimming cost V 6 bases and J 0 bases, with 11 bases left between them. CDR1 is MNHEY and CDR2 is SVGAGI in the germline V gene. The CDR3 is CASRLAGSTNEKLFF. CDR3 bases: TGTGCCAGCAGGCTGGCGGGGTCAACTAATGAAAAACTGTTTTTT.

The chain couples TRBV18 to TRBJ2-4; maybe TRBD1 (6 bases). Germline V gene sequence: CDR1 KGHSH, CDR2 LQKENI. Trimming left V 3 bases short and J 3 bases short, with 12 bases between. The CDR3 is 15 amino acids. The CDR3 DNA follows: TGTGCCAGCTCACCCAGGGGTCGTAACAAAAACATTCAGTACTTC. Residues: CASSPRGRNKNIQYF.

In DNA form, the CDR3 reads TGTGCCACCAAAGGGCAGGGGGTCAAAAACAATGAGCAGTTCTTC. It codes for CATKGQGVKNNEQFF. V gene TRBV2 combines with J gene TRBJ2-1, with 7 bases fitting TRBD1. V lost 10 bases and J lost 5; bases outside the gene matches: 14. This CDR3 region has 15 residues. Germline values: CDR1 SNHLY, CDR2 FYNNEI.

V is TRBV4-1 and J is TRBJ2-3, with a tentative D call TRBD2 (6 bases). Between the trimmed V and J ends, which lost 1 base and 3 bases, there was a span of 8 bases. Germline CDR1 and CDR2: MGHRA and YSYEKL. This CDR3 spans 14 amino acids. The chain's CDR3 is CASSQVGRTDTQYF. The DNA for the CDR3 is TGCGCCAGCAGCCAAGTAGGGAGGACAGATACGCAGTATTTT.

The CDR3 sequence: CASSISWTVQETQYF. The CDR3 bases are TGTGCCAGTAGTATCTCCTGGACTGTCCAAGAGACCCAGTACTTC. J is TRBJ2-5 and V is TRBV19; tentative D call: TRBD2 (5 bases). Germline V CDR1 and CDR2: LNHDA, SQIVND (reference sequence). Trimming pared 3 bases from V and 1 base from J, leaving 12 bases between. This CDR3 region has 15 residues.

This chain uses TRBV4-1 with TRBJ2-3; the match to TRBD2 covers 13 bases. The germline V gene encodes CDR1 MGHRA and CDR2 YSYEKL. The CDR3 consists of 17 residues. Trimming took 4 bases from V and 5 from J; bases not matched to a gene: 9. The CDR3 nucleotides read TGCGCCAGCAGCCGCGGGGGACTAGCGGGATTGGGAGATACGCAGTATTTT. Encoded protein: CASSRGGLAGLGDTQYF.

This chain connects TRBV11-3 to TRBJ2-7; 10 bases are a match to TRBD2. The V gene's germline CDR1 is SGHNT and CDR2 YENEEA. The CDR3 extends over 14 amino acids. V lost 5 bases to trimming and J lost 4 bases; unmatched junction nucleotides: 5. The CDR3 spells CASSPTSGAYEQYF. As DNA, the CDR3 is TGTGCCAGCAGCCCAACTAGCGGGGCATACGAGCAGTACTTC.

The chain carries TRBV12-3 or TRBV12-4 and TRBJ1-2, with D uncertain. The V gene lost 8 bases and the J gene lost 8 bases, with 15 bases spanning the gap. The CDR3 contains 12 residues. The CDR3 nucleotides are TGTGCCAGCGGGCTCCGGCCCCCGGGCTACACCTTC. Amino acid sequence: CASGLRPPGYTF.

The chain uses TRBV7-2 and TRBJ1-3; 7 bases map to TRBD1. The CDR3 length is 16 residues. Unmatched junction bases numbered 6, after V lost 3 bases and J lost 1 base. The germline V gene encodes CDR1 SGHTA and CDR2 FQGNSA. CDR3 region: CASSFLGQFSGNTIYF. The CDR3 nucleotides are TGTGCCAGCAGCTTCTTGGGACAGTTTTCTGGAAACACCATATATTTT.

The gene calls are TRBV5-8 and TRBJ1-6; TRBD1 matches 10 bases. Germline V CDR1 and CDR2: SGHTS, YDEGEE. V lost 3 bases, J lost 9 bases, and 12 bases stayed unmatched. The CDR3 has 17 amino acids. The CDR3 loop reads CASSWRQGARVTSPLHF. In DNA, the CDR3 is TGTGCCAGCAGCTGGCGACAGGGGGCGCGAGTAACTTCACCCCTCCACTTT. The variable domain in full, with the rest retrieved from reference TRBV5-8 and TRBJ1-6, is EAGVTQSPTHLIKTRGQQATLRCSPISGHTSVYWYQQALGLGLQFLLWYDEGEERNRGNFPPRFSGRQFPNYSSELNVNALELEDSALYLCASSWRQGARVTSPLHFGNGTRLTVT.

The CDR3, as DNA: TGTGCCAGCAGGGATAGAGGAGAAAAACTGTTTTTT. This encodes CASRDRGEKLFF. The chain recombines TRBV21-1 with TRBJ1-4. TRBV21-1 is deemed a pseudogene. This CDR3 comprises 12 residues.

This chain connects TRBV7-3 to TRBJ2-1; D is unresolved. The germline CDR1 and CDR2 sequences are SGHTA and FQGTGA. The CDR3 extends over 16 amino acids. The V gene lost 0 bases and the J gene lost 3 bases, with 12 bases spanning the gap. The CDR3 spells CASSLTAGYFYNEQFF. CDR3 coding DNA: TGTGCCAGCAGCTTAACGGCAGGTTACTTCTACAATGAGCAGTTCTTC.

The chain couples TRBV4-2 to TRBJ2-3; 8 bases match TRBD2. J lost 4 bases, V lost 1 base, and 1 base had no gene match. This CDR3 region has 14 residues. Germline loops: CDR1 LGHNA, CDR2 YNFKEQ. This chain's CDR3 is CASSQAGGSDTQYF. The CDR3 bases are TGTGCCAGCAGCCAAGCGGGGGGGTCAGATACGCAGTATTTT.